This TCR beta chain was captured by sequencing in a study of a mutant IDH1 vaccine in newly diagnosed glioma. This CDR3 region has 14 residues. Germline-derived CDR1 and CDR2 are LNHDA and SQIVND (reference sequence). Unmatched junction bases numbered 5, after V lost 5 bases and J lost 5 bases. Assay: immunoSEQ multiplex PCR; the TCRdb copy retains only in-frame clones and omits some. In the table there are more than 20,000 clones, 82% of which are singletons. Points on this clone: Its target is unknown.

Time point indicated: week 23, last vaccination. Each dose of the vaccine consisted of 300 ug of mutant IDH1 20-mer peptide, with topical imiquimod. The chain has TRBV19 and TRBJ1-2, with 10 bases aligning to TRBD1. This clonotype was sampled from a man aged 25-45 years with glioma. Here the sequenced sample was PBMCs, taken from a glioma patient whose treatment included an IDH1 peptide vaccine. CDR3 protein: CASSPRDRGYGYTF. The CDR3 DNA sequence: TGTGCCAGTAGTCCACGGGACAGGGGTTATGGCTACACCTTC.